The clone carrying this T cell receptor (beta chain) was found a few times. Its specificity is not known. V shed 3 bases and J 9 bases; nucleotides not matched to a gene: 11. Germline CDR1 and CDR2: SGHDT and YYEEEE. The CDR3 runs to 14 residues. Each CDR3 protein gets one entry after TCRdb re-called the 5' RACE reads with MiXCR. The table shows 450,000 or so distinct CDR3 sequences, with more than 20% occurring only once. This sample was included in a study of T-cell memory formation after mild COVID-19. Study-wide results and limits: Second-wave clones with a day 37 peak had unconfirmed SARS-CoV-2 specificity.

Material: PBMCs or a T cell subset sorted from them (not recorded which). The chain links TRBV5-6 to TRBJ1-2, with 7 positions matching TRBD1. This TCR came from an adult woman who had mild COVID-19 (a few samples of this study predate the infection). Cell type and time point are not known. The CDR3 coding sequence is TGTGCCAGCAGCTGGCAGACAGGGTTCGCAAGCTACACCTTC. Its translation: CASSWQTGFASYTF. The variable domain in full, with the rest retrieved from reference TRBV5-6 and TRBJ1-2, is DAGVTQSPTHLIKTRGQQVTLRCSPKSGHDTVSWYQQALGQGPQFIFQYYEEEERQRGNFPDRFSGHQFPNYSSELNVNALLLGDSALYLCASSWQTGFASYTFGSGTRLTVV.